The 21 T cell receptor beta chains in this list originate from one sample, sequenced in a study of vaccination effects on CD4 cells after COVID-19. Sequencing was preceded by expansion of antigen-specific CD4+ T cells with viral peptide pools in the ViraFEST assay. On day 10 of culture, CD4+ T cells were separated out. Vaccine recipients, nucleocapsid antibody negative, had no prior SARS-CoV-2 infection. The method was immunoSEQ multiplex PCR; TCRdb's version includes in-frame clones alone and lacks a portion of them. The profile covers 35,000 to 45,000 clones, with 70% to 80% appearing a single time and approximately 11% taken by the ten largest. The antigens these receptors bind are not known. This material consisted of CD4+ T cells from PBMCs cultured with SARS-CoV-2 spike peptides, taken before COVID-19 vaccination. The receptors here all came from a human donor who received a COVID-19 vaccine.

V gene TRBV6-5 combines with J gene TRBJ2-6, with D tentatively TRBD2 (5 bases). Germline V gene lookup returns CDR1 MNHEY and CDR2 SVGAGI. This CDR3 contains 13 residues. V was clipped by 7 bases and J by 4 bases, with 8 bases between them. The DNA for the CDR3 is TGTGCCAGCACTAGAGGGGGGGCCAACGTCCTGACTTTC. Residues: CASTRGGANVLTF.

V usage is TRBV11-2 and J usage is TRBJ1-3, with 9 bases that match TRBD1. The CDR3 consists of 18 residues. CDR1 is SGHAT, CDR2 FQNNGV, per germline. V trimming: 3 bases; J trimming: 0 bases; junction bases outside the gene matches: 9. The CDR3 loop is CASSFAGTGSFSGNTIYF. Here the CDR3 DNA reads TGTGCCAGCAGCTTTGCCGGGACAGGGTCCTTCTCTGGAAACACCATATATTTT.

V and J are TRBV7-2 and TRBJ2-5; perhaps D is TRBD1 or TRBD2 (5 bases each). This CDR3 has 14 residues. Germline V gene data show CDR1 as SGHTA and CDR2 as FQGNSA. Trimming shortened V by 1 base and J by 4 bases, and 10 bases separated the two germline ends. The CDR3 here is CASSLGAGRETQYF. The CDR3 nucleotides are TGTGCCAGCAGCTTAGGGGCAGGGAGAGAGACCCAGTACTTC.

This rearrangement joins TRBV2 to TRBJ2-4, with no clear D. Germline lookup yields CDR1 SNHLY and CDR2 FYNNEI. Deletions cut 9 bases from V and 4 bases from J, with 4 bases between. The CDR3 is made up of 10 amino acids. CDR3 coding DNA: TGTGCCAGTCGTAAAAACATTCAGTACTTC. Amino acids: CASRKNIQYF.

V and J are TRBV20-1 and TRBJ1-1, with D hard to call. CDR1 and CDR2 from the germline V gene are DFQATT and SNEGSKA (reference sequence). CDR3 length: 15 amino acids. Trimming stripped 3 bases from V and 3 bases from J, with 17 bases between. The CDR3 loop reads CSASLSTKSDTEAFF. CDR3 nucleotide sequence: TGCAGTGCTAGTCTGTCAACAAAAAGTGACACTGAAGCTTTCTTT.

This chain connects TRBV11-2 to TRBJ2-5; the D gene is possibly TRBD1 (6 bases). With 2 bases removed from V and 3 bases from J, the gap between germline ends came to 19 bases. This CDR3 spans 17 amino acids. Germline lookup yields CDR1 SGHAT and CDR2 FQNNGV. This chain's CDR3 is CASSLRRSSWTEETQYF. CDR3 bases: TGTGCCAGCAGCTTAAGGCGTAGTTCGTGGACAGAAGAGACCCAGTACTTC. The full variable domain, in which reference TRBV11-2 and TRBJ2-5 provide the parts outside the CDR3, is EAGVAQSPRYKIIEKRQSVAFWCNPISGHATLYWYQQILGQGPKLLIQFQNNGVVDDSQLPKDRFSAERLKGVDSTLKIQPAKLEDSAVYLCASSLRRSSWTEETQYFGPGTRLLVL.

This sequence joins TRBV7-2 and TRBJ2-2; D is perhaps TRBD2 (6 bases). V lost 5 bases to trimming and J lost 1 base, with 11 bases between them. Germline CDR1 reads SGHTA; CDR2 reads FQGNSA. The CDR3 spans 15 residues. The CDR3 DNA follows: TGTGCCAGCAGCCCGAGCGGGCTGAACACCGGGGAGCTGTTTTTT. It is translated as CASSPSGLNTGELFF.

The chain employs TRBV6-1 and TRBJ1-2; the match to TRBD1 covers 9 bases. Germline V gene sequence: CDR1 MNHNS, CDR2 SASEGT. The CDR3 has 15 amino acids. Germline trimming cut 5 bases from V and 6 bases from J; bases unmatched to any gene: 10. CDR3 residues: CASSHNRGLENGYTF. The CDR3 bases are TGTGCCAGCAGTCACAACAGGGGGCTCGAGAATGGCTACACCTTC.

The chain is built from TRBV6-1 and TRBJ2-2; D is undetermined. The CDR3 runs to 15 residues. The germline V and J ends were trimmed by 3 bases and 3 bases, with 11 bases remaining between them. Germline loops: CDR1 MNHNS, CDR2 SASEGT. The chain's CDR3 is CASSEGSHDTGELFF. In nucleotides, the CDR3 is TGTGCCAGCAGTGAGGGCAGTCATGACACCGGGGAGCTGTTTTTT.

The gene calls are TRBV6-6 and TRBJ1-3; the D gene is possibly TRBD1 (5 bases). The CDR3 contains 16 residues. Germline CDR1 is MNHNY and CDR2 is SVGAGI (reference sequence). V lost 3 bases to trimming and J lost 1 base, with 13 bases between them. The CDR3 DNA is TGTGCCAGCAGTTATCCCCTGCAGGGATCTGGAAACACCATATATTTT. It codes for CASSYPLQGSGNTIYF.

The chain carries TRBV6-1 and TRBJ2-3; D ambiguous. This CDR3 has 16 amino acids. V was clipped by 1 base and J by 6 bases, with 17 bases between them. The germline V gene has CDR1 MNHNS and CDR2 SASEGT. For the CDR3, the DNA is TGTGCCAGCAGTGAAGTCGGTAACAGAGGATCGGATACGCAGTATTTT. Translating gives CASSEVGNRGSDTQYF.

This clone was counted a few times. The genes are TRBV10-3 and TRBJ1-5; D gene uncertain. Germline CDR1 ENHRY, CDR2 SYGVKD. This CDR3 comprises 14 residues. With 2 bases removed from V and 6 bases from J, the gap between germline ends came to 11 bases. CDR3 sequence reads: CAISEPGDGQPQHF. CDR3 bases: TGTGCCATCAGTGAGCCGGGCGACGGTCAGCCCCAGCATTTT.

The genes are TRBV6-1 and TRBJ1-5, with D perhaps TRBD1 (6 bases). This CDR3 contains 13 residues. Germline V gene lookup returns CDR1 MNHNS and CDR2 SASEGT. V dropped 3 bases and J dropped 7 bases, with 10 bases sitting between them. CDR3: CASSEGQGQPQHF. CDR3 nucleotide sequence: TGTGCCAGCAGTGAGGGGCAGGGGCAGCCCCAGCATTTT.

The chain employs TRBV7-3 and TRBJ2-5; 7 bases map to TRBD2. The V gene end was trimmed by 5 bases and the J gene end by 0 bases; junction bases not matched to a gene: 6. The CDR3 has 15 amino acids. Germline lookup yields CDR1 SGHTA and CDR2 FQGTGA. This CDR3 is CASSPAGTNQETQYF. The CDR3 DNA reads as TGTGCCAGCAGCCCAGCCGGGACTAACCAAGAGACCCAGTACTTC.

The DNA of the CDR3 is TGTGCCAGCAGTCTCCGCCGGGACAGGAGCAATCAGCCCCAGCATTTT. This translates into CASSLRRDRSNQPQHF. The chain couples TRBV6-4 to TRBJ1-5, with 8 bases matching TRBD1. This CDR3 is built from 16 residues. Germline V lookup: CDR1 MRHNA, CDR2 SNTAGT. The V gene end was trimmed by 5 bases and the J gene end by 1 base; junction bases not matched to a gene: 7.

The chain carries TRBV18 and TRBJ2-3; D is unclear. With 2 bases removed from V and 2 bases from J, the gap between germline ends came to 14 bases. The CDR3 sequence is 16 residues long. In germline, CDR1 is KGHSH, CDR2 LQKENI. The CDR3 DNA sequence: TGTGCCAGCTCACCAACCTGGGGTTCTCTCACAGATACGCAGTATTTT. It translates to CASSPTWGSLTDTQYF.

The CDR3 DNA is TGTGCCACCAGTCGTTCCCCGGCGGGCACAGATACGCAGTATTTT. It encodes CATSRSPAGTDTQYF. This chain uses TRBV24-1 with TRBJ2-3, with D uncertain. CDR1 is KGHDR and CDR2 is SFDVKD in the germline V gene. V lost 6 bases to trimming and J lost 1 base, with 13 bases between them. There are 15 residues in the CDR3.

This chain links TRBV18 with TRBJ1-3, with 8 bases that match TRBD1. The V and J ends lost 3 bases and 7 bases, in that order; junction bases with no gene match: 5. Germline V gene data show CDR1 as KGHSH and CDR2 as LQKENI. CDR3 size: 14 residues. The CDR3 here is CASSPTGVRNTIYF. The CDR3, as DNA: TGTGCCAGCTCACCGACAGGGGTTCGCAACACCATATATTTT. Looking up the rest from reference TRBV18 and TRBJ1-3 gives the full variable domain: NAGVMQNPRHLVRRRGQEARLRCSPMKGHSHVYWYRQLPEEGLKFMVYLQKENIIDESGMPKERFSAEFPKEGPSILRIQQVVRGDSAAYFCASSPTGVRNTIYFGEGSWLTVV.

The chain recombines TRBV7-6 with TRBJ2-3; TRBD1 matches 9 bases. CDR3 length: 16 amino acids. Looked up from germline, CDR1 is SGHVS and CDR2 is FNYEAQ. The trim removed 2 bases at V and 2 bases at J, leaving 5 bases unmatched. The CDR3 region is CASSLIRTGATDTQYF. The DNA for the CDR3 is TGTGCCAGCAGCTTAATCAGGACAGGGGCCACAGATACGCAGTATTTT.

This chain joins TRBV28 and TRBJ1-1; no clear D gene. V gave up 2 bases and J gave up 0 bases, with 10 bases separating them. Looked up from germline, CDR1 is MDHEN and CDR2 is SYDVKM. The CDR3 extends over 15 amino acids. The CDR3 spells CASSLVARMNTEAFF. The DNA of the CDR3 is TGTGCCAGCAGTTTAGTGGCGCGGATGAACACTGAAGCTTTCTTT.

The gene calls are TRBV6-6 and TRBJ2-3; D is possibly TRBD1 (5 bases). Between the trimmed V and J ends, which lost 6 bases and 3 bases, there was a span of 7 bases. There are 12 residues in the CDR3. Germline assignment: CDR1 MNHNY and CDR2 SVGAGI (reference sequence). The CDR3 nucleotides are TGTGCCAGCAGGGCAGGGACAGATACGCAGTATTTT. Its translation is CASRAGTDTQYF.